This is a list of T cell receptor beta chains from one sample in a study of T cell responses to AZD1222 COVID-19 vaccine. This table comes from immunoSEQ multiplex PCR, and its TCRdb copy is limited to in-frame clones, with some not included. The profile covers roughly 110,000 clones, with approximately 87% appearing a single time and 9.5% to 15% taken by the ten largest. Sequenced here: peripheral blood, sampled on day 0 of AZD1222 vaccination. These receptor sequences come from an adult in good health. Each CDR3 is given with its conserved first and last residue. A D gene is named only where the DNA matches it firmly. The size field is filled for only some rows; it gives once, few, many or a size class.

d_call	clone_size	v_call	j_call	cdr3_aa	cdr3_nt
NA	NA	TRBV7-3	TRBJ2-3	CASSPHSGAADTQYF	TGTGCCAGCAGCCCCCATTCAGGGGCCGCAGATACGCAGTATTTT
TRBD1	NA	TRBV4-2	TRBJ2-7	CASSQDLLGSGTAYEQYF	TGTGCCAGCAGCCAAGATCTTTTAGGGTCCGGGACAGCCTACGAGCAGTACTTC
TRBD2	NA	TRBV18	TRBJ2-3	CASSPTAPGLDTDTQYF	TGTGCCAGCTCACCTACGGCACCGGGACTAGATACAGATACGCAGTATTTT
NA	NA	TRBV6-2/TRBV6-3	TRBJ1-1	CASSAFVREAFF	TGTGCCAGCAGTGCCTTCGTCCGTGAAGCTTTCTTT
NA	NA	TRBV19	TRBJ2-5	CASTRTPGQHRGETQYF	TGTGCCAGTACCCGAACCCCGGGACAACATCGGGGGGAGACCCAGTACTTC
NA	NA	TRBV29-1	TRBJ1-3	CSGISGNTIYF	TGCAGCGGGATCTCTGGAAACACCATATATTTT
NA	NA	TRBV6-1	TRBJ2-1	CASTMDLSYNEQFF	TGTGCCAGCACAATGGACCTCTCCTACAATGAGCAGTTCTTC
TRBD2	NA	TRBV5-4	TRBJ2-2	CASSPLAGDSGELFF	TGTGCCAGCAGCCCTTTAGCGGGAGACTCCGGGGAGCTGTTTTTT
NA	NA	TRBV27	TRBJ1-6	CASSPEGREGSPLHF	TGTGCCAGCAGTCCGGAAGGACGAGAGGGTTCACCCCTCCACTTT
TRBD2	NA	TRBV7-2	TRBJ2-1	CASRSTPSSGLYNEQFF	TGTGCCAGCAGATCGACCCCCTCTAGCGGACTATACAATGAGCAGTTCTTC
NA	NA	TRBV9	TRBJ2-1	CASSVRASPLDNEQFF	TGTGCCAGCAGCGTCCGGGCCTCCCCTTTGGACAATGAGCAGTTCTTC
TRBD1	many	TRBV20-1	TRBJ1-4	CSASDDRVSTEKLFF	TGCAGTGCTAGTGACGACAGGGTTTCGACTGAAAAACTGTTTTTT
TRBD2	NA	TRBV28	TRBJ2-7	CASSRVAGAYEQYF	TGTGCCAGCAGCCGGGTAGCGGGAGCCTACGAGCAGTACTTC
TRBD1	NA	TRBV10-3	TRBJ2-7	CAISGGQGGYEQYF	TGTGCCATCAGTGGAGGACAGGGGGGATACGAGCAGTACTTC
NA	few	TRBV7-8	TRBJ1-5	CASSLFRSFGDGNQPQHF	TGTGCCAGCAGCTTGTTTCGATCGTTCGGGGACGGCAATCAGCCCCAGCATTTT
NA	NA	TRBV11-2	TRBJ1-3	CASSPWDGNTIYF	TGTGCCAGCAGCCCGTGGGACGGAAACACCATATATTTT
NA	few	TRBV6-2/TRBV6-3	TRBJ1-4	CASSYSTDRWDEKLFF	TGTGCCAGCAGTTACTCCACGGATCGATGGGATGAAAAACTGTTTTTT
NA	NA	TRBV7-2	TRBJ2-6	CASSPTRAGANVLTF	TGTGCCAGCAGCCCTACCAGGGCCGGGGCCAACGTCCTGACTTTC
NA	NA	TRBV7-8	TRBJ1-1	CASSQRRMNTEAFF	TGTGCCAGCAGCCAGAGGAGGATGAACACTGAAGCTTTCTTT
NA	once	TRBV15	TRBJ2-7	CAPSYEQYF	TGTGCCCCTTCCTACGAGCAGTACTTC
TRBD2	NA	TRBV3-1/TRBV3-2	TRBJ2-5	CASSQERAGVVPETQYF	TGTGCCAGCAGCCAAGAACGCGCGGGAGTGGTTCCGGAGACCCAGTACTTC
NA	NA	TRBV9	TRBJ2-3	CASSRDAGGSQYF	TGTGCCAGCAGCAGGGACGCCGGAGGCTCGCAGTATTTT
NA	NA	TRBV6-6	TRBJ2-2	CASSYLTGSPGELFF	TGTGCCAGCAGTTACCTGACAGGATCCCCCGGGGAGCTGTTTTTT
NA	few	TRBV4-1	TRBJ1-2	CASSQELMRVTNYGYTF	TGCGCCAGCAGCCAAGAATTAATGAGGGTTACTAACTATGGCTACACCTTC
TRBD2	NA	TRBV18	TRBJ2-1	CASSPPSSGKGAGSYNEQFF	TGTGCCAGCTCACCACCTTCTAGCGGGAAGGGAGCGGGCTCCTACAATGAGCAGTTCTTC
NA	NA	TRBV9	TRBJ1-1	CASSALPTGNTEAFF	TGTGCCAGCAGCGCGCTCCCAACAGGGAACACTGAAGCTTTCTTT
NA	NA	TRBV5-1	TRBJ2-3	CASSLGRTDTQYF	TGCGCCAGCAGCTTGGGCCGGACAGATACGCAGTATTTT
NA	NA	TRBV3-1/TRBV3-2	TRBJ1-5	CASSKALFIPHGNSNQPQHF	TGTGCCAGCAGCAAAGCCCTATTCATTCCCCACGGAAATAGCAATCAGCCCCAGCATTTT
NA	few	TRBV28	TRBJ1-2	CASSIPLGQQYGYTF	TGTGCCAGCAGTATCCCCCTTGGACAGCAATATGGCTACACCTTC
NA	NA	TRBV7-8	TRBJ1-1	CASSLAQGWSTEAFF	TGTGCCAGCAGCTTAGCCCAGGGTTGGAGCACTGAAGCTTTCTTT
NA	NA	TRBV27	TRBJ1-2	CASSLTGQEWGYYGYTF	TGTGCCAGCAGTCTCACCGGACAAGAGTGGGGCTACTATGGCTACACCTTC
NA	NA	TRBV6-5	TRBJ1-2	CASSISQGPSYGYTF	TGTGCCAGCTCAATCTCCCAGGGACCCTCCTATGGCTACACCTTC
NA	NA	TRBV3-1/TRBV3-2	TRBJ2-7	CASSLGTRQSSYEQYF	TGTGCCAGCAGCCTCGGAACAAGACAGAGCTCCTACGAGCAGTACTTC
NA	NA	TRBV18	TRBJ1-1	CASSPPRTLNTEAFF	TGTGCCAGCTCACCCCCGCGGACATTGAACACTGAAGCTTTCTTT
NA	few	TRBV5-1	TRBJ1-1	CASSLAGDLPLNTEAFF	TGCGCCAGCAGCTTGGCTGGGGACCTGCCTTTGAACACTGAAGCTTTCTTT
TRBD1	NA	TRBV4-1	TRBJ1-2	CASSQEIQGRGGGYTF	TGCGCCAGCAGCCAAGAAATACAGGGGCGTGGTGGTGGCTACACCTTC
NA	NA	TRBV29-1	TRBJ1-4	CSVAAGDEKLFF	TGCAGCGTTGCGGCAGGGGATGAAAAACTGTTTTTT
NA	NA	TRBV5-3	TRBJ2-5	CARSHQKTPRWSKETQYF	TGTGCCAGAAGCCATCAAAAGACTCCCAGGTGGTCTAAAGAGACCCAGTACTTC
NA	NA	TRBV11-3	TRBJ2-1	CASSLSSGGEQFF	TGTGCCAGCAGCTTAAGTTCGGGGGGCGAACAGTTCTTC
TRBD1	NA	TRBV2	TRBJ1-4	CASSSTGGTLGEKLFF	TGTGCCAGCAGTTCCACAGGGGGCACCCTGGGTGAAAAACTGTTTTTT
NA	NA	TRBV5-1	TRBJ2-2	CASREQGAGELFF	TGCGCCAGCAGGGAGCAAGGTGCCGGGGAGCTGTTTTTT
TRBD2	NA	TRBV5-6	TRBJ2-1	CASSLIGTSRDEQFF	TGTGCCAGCAGCTTGATCGGGACTAGCCGGGATGAGCAGTTCTTC
TRBD2	NA	TRBV3-1/TRBV3-2	TRBJ2-2	CASSLGLAGGSGELFF	TGTGCCAGCAGCCTTGGACTAGCGGGAGGATCCGGGGAGCTGTTTTTT